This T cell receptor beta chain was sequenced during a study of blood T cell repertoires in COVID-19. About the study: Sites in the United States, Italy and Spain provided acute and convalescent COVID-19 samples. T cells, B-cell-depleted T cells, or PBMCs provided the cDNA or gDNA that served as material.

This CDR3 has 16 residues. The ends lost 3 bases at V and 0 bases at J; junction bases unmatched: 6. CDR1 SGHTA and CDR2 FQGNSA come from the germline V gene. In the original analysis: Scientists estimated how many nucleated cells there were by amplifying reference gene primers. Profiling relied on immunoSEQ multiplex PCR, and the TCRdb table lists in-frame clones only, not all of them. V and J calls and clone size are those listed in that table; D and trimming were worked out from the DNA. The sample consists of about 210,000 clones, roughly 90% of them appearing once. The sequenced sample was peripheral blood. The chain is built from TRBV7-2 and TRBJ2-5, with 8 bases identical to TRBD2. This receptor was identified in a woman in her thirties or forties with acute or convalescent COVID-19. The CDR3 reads CASSFAGGGNQETQYF. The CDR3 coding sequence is TGTGCCAGCAGCTTTGCCGGGGGGGGAAACCAAGAGACCCAGTACTTC.